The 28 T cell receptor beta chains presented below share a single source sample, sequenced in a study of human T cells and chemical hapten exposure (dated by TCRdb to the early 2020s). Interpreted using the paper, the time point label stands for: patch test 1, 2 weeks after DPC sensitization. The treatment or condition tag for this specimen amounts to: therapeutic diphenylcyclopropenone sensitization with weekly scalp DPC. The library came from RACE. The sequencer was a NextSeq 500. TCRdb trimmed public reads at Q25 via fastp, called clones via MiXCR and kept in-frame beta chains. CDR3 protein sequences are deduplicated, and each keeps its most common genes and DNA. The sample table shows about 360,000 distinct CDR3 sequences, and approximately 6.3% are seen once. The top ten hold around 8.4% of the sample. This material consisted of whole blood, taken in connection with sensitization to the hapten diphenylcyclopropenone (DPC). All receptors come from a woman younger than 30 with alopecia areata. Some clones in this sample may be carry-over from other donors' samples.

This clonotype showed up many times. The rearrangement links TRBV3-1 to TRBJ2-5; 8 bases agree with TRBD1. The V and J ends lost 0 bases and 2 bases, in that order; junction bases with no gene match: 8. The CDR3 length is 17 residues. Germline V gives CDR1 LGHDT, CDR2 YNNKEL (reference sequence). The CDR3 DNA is TGTGCCAGCAGCCAAGATCGGAATCGACAGGGGCAAGAGACCCAGTACTTC. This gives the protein CASSQDRNRQGQETQYF.

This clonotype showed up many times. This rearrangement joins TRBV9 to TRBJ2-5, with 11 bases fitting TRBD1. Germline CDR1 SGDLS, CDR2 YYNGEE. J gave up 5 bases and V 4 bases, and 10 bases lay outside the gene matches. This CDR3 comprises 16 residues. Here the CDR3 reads CASSTWTGGLDETQYF. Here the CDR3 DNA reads TGTGCCAGCAGCACGTGGACAGGGGGCCTCGATGAGACCCAGTACTTC. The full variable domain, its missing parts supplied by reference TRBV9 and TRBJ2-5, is DSGVTQTPKHLITATGQRVTLRCSPRSGDLSVYWYQQSLDQGLQFLIQYYNGEERAKGNILERFSAQQFPDLHSELNLSSLELGDSALYFCASSTWTGGLDETQYFGPGTRLLVL.

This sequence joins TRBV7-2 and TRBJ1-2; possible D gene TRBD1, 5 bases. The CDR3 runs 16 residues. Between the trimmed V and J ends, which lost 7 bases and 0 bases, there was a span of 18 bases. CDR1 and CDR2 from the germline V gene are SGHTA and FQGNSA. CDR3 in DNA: TGTGCCAGCACCTCACACCGACAGTCACCTAACTATGGCTACACCTTC. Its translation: CASTSHRQSPNYGYTF.

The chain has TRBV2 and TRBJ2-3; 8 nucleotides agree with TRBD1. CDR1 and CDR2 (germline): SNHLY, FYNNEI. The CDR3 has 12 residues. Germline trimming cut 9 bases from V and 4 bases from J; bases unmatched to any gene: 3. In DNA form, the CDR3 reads TGTGCCAGTACGGACAGGGCAGATACGCAGTATTTT. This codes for CASTDRADTQYF.

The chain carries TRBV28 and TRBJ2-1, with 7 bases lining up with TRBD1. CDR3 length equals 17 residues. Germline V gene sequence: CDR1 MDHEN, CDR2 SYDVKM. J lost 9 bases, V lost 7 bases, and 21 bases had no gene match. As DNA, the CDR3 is TGTGCCAGCATCCCTTACCCGGGACAGTCCGTAGGCGGTGAGCAGTTCTTC. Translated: CASIPYPGQSVGGEQFF.

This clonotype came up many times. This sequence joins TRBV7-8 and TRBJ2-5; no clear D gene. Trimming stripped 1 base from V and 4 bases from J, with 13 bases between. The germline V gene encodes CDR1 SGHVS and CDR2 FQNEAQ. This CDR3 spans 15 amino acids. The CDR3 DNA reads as TGTGCCAGCAGCTTAGTCATGGCGGCAATAGAGACCCAGTACTTC. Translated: CASSLVMAAIETQYF.

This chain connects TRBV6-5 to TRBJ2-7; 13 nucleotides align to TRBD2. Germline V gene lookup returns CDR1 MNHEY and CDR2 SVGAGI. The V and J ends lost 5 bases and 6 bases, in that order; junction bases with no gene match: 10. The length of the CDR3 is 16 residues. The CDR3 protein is CASSPTGTSGVGEQYF. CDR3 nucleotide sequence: TGTGCCAGCAGTCCCACCGGGACTAGCGGGGTTGGCGAGCAGTACTTC.

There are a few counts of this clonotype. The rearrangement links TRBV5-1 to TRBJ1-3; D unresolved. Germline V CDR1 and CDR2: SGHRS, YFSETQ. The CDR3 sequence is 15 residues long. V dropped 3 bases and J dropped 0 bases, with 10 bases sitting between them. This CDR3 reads CASSSATSSGNTIYF. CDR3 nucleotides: TGCGCCAGCAGCTCAGCAACCAGCTCTGGAAACACCATATATTTT.

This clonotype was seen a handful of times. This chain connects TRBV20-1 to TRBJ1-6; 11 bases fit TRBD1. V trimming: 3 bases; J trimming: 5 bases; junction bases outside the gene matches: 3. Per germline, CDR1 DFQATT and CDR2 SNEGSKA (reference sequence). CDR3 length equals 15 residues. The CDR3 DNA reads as TGCAGTGCTAGCGGGACAGGGGGAAATAATTCACCCCTCCACTTT. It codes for CSASGTGGNNSPLHF.

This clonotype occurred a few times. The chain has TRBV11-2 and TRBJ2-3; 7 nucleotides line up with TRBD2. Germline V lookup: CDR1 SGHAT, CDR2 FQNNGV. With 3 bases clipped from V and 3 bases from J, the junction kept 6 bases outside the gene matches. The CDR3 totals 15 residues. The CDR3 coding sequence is TGTGCCAGCAGCTTGACTAGCCCTAAAACAGATACGCAGTATTTT. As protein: CASSLTSPKTDTQYF.

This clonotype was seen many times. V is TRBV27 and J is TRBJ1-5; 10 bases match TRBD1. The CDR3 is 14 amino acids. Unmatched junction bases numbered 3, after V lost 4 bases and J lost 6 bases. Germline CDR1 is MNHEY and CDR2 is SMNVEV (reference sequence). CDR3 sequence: CASSSGQGVQPQHF. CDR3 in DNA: TGTGCCAGCAGTTCAGGACAGGGGGTTCAGCCCCAGCATTTT.

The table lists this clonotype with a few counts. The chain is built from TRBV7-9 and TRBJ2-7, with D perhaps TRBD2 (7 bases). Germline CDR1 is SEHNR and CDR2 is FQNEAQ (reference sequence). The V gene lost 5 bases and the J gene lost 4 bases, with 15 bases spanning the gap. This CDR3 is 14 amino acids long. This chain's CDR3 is CASSRRGAWYEQYF. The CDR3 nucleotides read TGTGCCAGCAGCCGCCGGGGGGCCTGGTACGAGCAGTACTTC.

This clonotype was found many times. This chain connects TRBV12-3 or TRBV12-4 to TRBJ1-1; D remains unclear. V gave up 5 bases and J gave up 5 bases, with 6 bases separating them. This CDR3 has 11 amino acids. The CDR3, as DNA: TGTGCCAGCAGTGCCCCGACTGAAGCTTTCTTT. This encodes CASSAPTEAFF.

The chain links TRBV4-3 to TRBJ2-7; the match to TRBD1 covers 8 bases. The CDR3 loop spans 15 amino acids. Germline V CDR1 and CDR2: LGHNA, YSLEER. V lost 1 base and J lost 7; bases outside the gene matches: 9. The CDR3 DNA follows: TGCGCCAGCAGCCAAGTGCCAGGGGGCTTGGAAGAGCAGTACTTC. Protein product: CASSQVPGGLEEQYF.

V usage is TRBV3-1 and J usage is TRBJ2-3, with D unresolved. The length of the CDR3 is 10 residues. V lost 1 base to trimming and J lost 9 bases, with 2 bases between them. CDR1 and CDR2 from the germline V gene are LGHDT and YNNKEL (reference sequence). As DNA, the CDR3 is TGTGCCAGCAGCCAAGGAACGCAGTATTTT. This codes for CASSQGTQYF.

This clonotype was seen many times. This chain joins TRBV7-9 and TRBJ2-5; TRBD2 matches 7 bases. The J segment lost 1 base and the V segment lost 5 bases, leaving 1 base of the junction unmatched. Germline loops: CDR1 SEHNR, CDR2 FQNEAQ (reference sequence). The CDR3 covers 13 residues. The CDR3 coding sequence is TGTGCCAGCAGCCCTAGCGGCCAAGAGACCCAGTACTTC. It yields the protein CASSPSGQETQYF. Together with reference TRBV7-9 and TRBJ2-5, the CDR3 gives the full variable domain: DTGVSQNPRHKITKRGQNVTFRCDPISEHNRLYWYRQTLGQGPEFLTYFQNEAQLEKSRLLSDRFSAERPKGSFSTLEIQRTEQGDSAMYLCASSPSGQETQYFGPGTRLLVL.

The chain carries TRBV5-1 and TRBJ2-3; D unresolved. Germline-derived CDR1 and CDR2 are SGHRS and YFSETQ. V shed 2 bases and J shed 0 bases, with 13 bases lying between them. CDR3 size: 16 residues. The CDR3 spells CASSLSATLSTDTQYF. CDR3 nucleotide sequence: TGCGCCAGCAGCTTATCAGCTACACTTAGCACAGATACGCAGTATTTT.

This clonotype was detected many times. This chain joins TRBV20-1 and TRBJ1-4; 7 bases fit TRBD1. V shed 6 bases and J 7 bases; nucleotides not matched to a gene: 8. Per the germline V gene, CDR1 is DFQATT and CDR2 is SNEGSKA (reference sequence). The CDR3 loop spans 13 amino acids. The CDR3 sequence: CSAYDRDAEKLFF. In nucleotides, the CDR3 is TGCAGTGCATACGACAGGGATGCTGAAAAACTGTTTTTT.

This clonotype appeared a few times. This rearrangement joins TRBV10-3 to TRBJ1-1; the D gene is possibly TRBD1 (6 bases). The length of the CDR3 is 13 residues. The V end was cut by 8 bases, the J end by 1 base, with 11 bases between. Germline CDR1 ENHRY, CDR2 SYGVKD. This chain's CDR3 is CAILGQPNTEAFF. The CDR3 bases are TGTGCCATCTTAGGACAGCCGAACACTGAAGCTTTCTTT.

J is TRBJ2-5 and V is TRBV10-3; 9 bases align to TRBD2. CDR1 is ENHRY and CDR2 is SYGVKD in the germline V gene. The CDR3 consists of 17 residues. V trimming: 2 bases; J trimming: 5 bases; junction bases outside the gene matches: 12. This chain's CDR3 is CAISEIGLAGAPETQYF. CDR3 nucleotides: TGTGCCATCAGTGAGATAGGGTTAGCGGGGGCCCCGGAGACCCAGTACTTC.

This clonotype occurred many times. Here the CDR3 reads CASSLVGSGQYF. DNA for the CDR3: TGTGCCAGCAGTTTAGTCGGATCCGGGCAGTACTTC. The rearrangement joins TRBV12-3 or TRBV12-4 to TRBJ2-7, with D unclear. V lost 1 base, J lost 9 bases, and 10 bases lay in between. This CDR3 contains 12 residues.

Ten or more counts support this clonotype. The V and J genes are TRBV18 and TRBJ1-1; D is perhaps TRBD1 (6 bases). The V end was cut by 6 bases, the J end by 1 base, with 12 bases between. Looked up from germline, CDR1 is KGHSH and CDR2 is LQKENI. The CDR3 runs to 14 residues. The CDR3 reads CASSRGQQNTEAFF. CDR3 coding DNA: TGTGCCAGCTCTCGCGGACAGCAGAACACTGAAGCTTTCTTT. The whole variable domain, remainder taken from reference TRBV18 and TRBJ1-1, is NAGVMQNPRHLVRRRGQEARLRCSPMKGHSHVYWYRQLPEEGLKFMVYLQKENIIDESGMPKERFSAEFPKEGPSILRIQQVVRGDSAAYFCASSRGQQNTEAFFGQGTRLTVV.

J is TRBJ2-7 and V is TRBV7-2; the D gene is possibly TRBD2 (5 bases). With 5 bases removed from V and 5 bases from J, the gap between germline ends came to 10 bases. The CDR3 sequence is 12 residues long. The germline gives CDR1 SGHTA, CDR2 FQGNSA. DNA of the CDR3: TGTGCCAGCAGCCCCCGAGCGGACGAGCAGTACTTC. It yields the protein CASSPRADEQYF.

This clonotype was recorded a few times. CDR3 region: CASSEGQGPREQYF. CDR3 DNA: TGTGCCAGCAGCGAGGGGCAGGGACCTCGGGAGCAGTACTTC. The chain combines TRBV3-1 with TRBJ2-7; D tentatively fits TRBD1 or TRBD2 (5 bases each). Trimming cost V 5 bases and J 7 bases, with 18 bases left between them. This CDR3 spans 14 amino acids. Germline assignment: CDR1 LGHDT and CDR2 YNNKEL (reference sequence).

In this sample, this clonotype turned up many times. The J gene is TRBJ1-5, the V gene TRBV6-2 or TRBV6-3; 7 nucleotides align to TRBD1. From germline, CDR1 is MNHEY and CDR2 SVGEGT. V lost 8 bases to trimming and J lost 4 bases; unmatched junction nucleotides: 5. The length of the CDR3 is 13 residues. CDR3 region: CASGTVLNQPQHF. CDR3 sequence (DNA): TGTGCCAGCGGGACAGTGCTTAATCAGCCCCAGCATTTT.

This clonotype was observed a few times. In nucleotides, the CDR3 is TGTGCCAGCATCACAGGGACATCTTCTTCTTTTTTTGGCTACACCTTC. Protein product: CASITGTSSSFFGYTF. The V call is TRBV28, the J call TRBJ1-2; tentatively, D is TRBD1 (6 bases). This CDR3 is built from 16 residues. The V gene lost 7 bases and the J gene lost 7 bases, with 25 bases spanning the gap. The germline gives CDR1 MDHEN, CDR2 SYDVKM.

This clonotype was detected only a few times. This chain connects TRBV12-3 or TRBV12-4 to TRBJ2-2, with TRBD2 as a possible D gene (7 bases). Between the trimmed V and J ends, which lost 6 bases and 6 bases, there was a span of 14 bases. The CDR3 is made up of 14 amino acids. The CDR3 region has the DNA TGTGCCAGCAGGAGCGGGACAACCGCCGGGGAGCTGTTTTTT. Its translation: CASRSGTTAGELFF.

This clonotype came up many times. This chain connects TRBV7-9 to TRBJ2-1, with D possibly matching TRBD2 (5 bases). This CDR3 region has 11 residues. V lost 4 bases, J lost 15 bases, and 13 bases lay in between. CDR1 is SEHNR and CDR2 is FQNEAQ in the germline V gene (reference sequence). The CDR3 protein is CASSSGPSPFF. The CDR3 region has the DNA TGTGCCAGCAGCTCCGGTCCTAGCCCGTTCTTC.